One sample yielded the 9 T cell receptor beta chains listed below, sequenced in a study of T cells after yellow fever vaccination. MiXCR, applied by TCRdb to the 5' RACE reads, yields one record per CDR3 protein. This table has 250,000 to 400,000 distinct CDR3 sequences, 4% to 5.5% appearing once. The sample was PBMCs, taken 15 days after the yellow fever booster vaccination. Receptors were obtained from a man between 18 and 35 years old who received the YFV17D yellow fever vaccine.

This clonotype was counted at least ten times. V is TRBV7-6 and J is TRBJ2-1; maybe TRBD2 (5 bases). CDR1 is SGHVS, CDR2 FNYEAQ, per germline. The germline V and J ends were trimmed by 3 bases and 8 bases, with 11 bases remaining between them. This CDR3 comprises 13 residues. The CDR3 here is CASSLTGSDEQFF. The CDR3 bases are TGTGCCAGCAGCTTGACGGGATCCGATGAGCAGTTCTTC.

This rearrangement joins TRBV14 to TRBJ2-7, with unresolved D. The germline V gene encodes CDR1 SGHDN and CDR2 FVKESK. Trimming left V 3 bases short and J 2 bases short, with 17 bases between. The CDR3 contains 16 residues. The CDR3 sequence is CASSHSPWGNPYEQYV. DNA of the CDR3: TGTGCCAGCAGCCATTCGCCCTGGGGTAATCCCTACGAGCAGTACGTC.

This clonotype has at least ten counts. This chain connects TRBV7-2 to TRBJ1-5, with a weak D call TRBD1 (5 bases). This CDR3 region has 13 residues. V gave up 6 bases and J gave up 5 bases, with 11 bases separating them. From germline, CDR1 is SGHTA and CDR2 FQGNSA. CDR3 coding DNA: TGTGCCAGCAGTGCTGGGACCCATCAGCCCCAGCATTTT. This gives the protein CASSAGTHQPQHF.

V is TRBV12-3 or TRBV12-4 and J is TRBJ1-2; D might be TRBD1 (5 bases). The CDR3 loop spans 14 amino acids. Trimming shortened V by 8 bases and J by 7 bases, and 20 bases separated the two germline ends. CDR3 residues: CASSAQGGLFGYTF. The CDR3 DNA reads TGTGCCAGCTCCGCCCAGGGAGGGCTCTTTGGCTACACCTTC.

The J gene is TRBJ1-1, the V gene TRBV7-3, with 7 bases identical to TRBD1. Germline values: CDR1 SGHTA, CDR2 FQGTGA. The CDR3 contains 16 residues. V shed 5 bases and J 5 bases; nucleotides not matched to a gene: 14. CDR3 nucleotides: TGTGCCAGCAGCGCGCACAGGGGCTGGTTGGGTACTGAAGCTTTCTTT. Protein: CASSAHRGWLGTEAFF.

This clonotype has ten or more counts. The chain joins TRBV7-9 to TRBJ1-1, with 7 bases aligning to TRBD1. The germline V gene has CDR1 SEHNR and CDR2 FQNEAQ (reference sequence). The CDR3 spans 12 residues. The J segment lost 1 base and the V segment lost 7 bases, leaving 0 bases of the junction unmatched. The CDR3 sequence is CASTGGNTEAFF. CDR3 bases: TGTGCCAGCACAGGGGGGAACACTGAAGCTTTCTTT.

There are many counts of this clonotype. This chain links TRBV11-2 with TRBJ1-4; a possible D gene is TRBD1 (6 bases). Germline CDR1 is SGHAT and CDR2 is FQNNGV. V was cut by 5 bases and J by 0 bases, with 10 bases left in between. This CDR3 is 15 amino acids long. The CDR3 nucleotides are TGTGCCAGCAGCCCACAGGGTGCAACTAATGAAAAACTGTTTTTT. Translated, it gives CASSPQGATNEKLFF.

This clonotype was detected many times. The CDR3 region has the DNA TGTGCCACCAGCATGGGGGGGGAGACCCAGTACTTC. Translated: CATSMGGETQYF. The chain couples TRBV15 to TRBJ2-5; TRBD2 matches at 7 bases. This CDR3 is 12 amino acids long. Unmatched junction bases numbered 1, after V lost 4 bases and J lost 5 bases. The germline gives CDR1 LNHNV, CDR2 YYDKDF (reference sequence). Drawing the rest from reference TRBV15 and TRBJ2-5, the complete variable domain is DAMVIQNPRYQVTQFGKPVTLSCSQTLNHNVMYWYQQKSSQAPKLLFHYYDKDFNNEADTPDNFQSRRPNTSFCFLDIRSPGLGDTAMYLCATSMGGETQYFGPGTRLLVL.

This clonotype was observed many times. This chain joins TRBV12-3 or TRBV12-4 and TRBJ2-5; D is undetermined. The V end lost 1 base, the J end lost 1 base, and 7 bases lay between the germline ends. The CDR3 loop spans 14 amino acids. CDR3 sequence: CASSLERTQETQYF. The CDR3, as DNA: TGTGCCAGCAGTTTAGAACGGACCCAAGAGACCCAGTACTTC.